This T cell receptor (beta chain) was captured in a study of blood T cell repertoires in COVID-19. Study-level information: Both acute and convalescent COVID-19 samples were obtained from the United States, Italy and Spain. Sources were T cells, B-cell-depleted T cells, or PBMCs; the material itself was cDNA or gDNA.

Study processing details: Reference gene primer amplification yielded estimated nucleated cell counts. This table comes from immunoSEQ multiplex PCR, and its TCRdb copy is limited to in-frame clones, with some not included. The V and J calls and clone size come from that table; D and trimming were worked out from the DNA. The sample contains over 200,000 clones, more than 65% of which appear only once. The germline CDR1 and CDR2 sequences are SNHLY and FYNNEI. Trimming pared 7 bases from V and 5 bases from J, leaving 14 bases between. This CDR3 contains 14 residues. The V and J genes are TRBV2 and TRBJ2-2, with D unclear. Sequenced material: peripheral blood. The TCR sequence derives from a woman aged 80 or over with acute or convalescent COVID-19. CDR3 sequence: CASMVRTETGELFF. The CDR3 nucleotides read TGTGCCAGCATGGTCCGCACAGAAACCGGGGAGCTGTTTTTT.